This T cell receptor (beta chain) was captured by sequencing in a study of regulatory T cells in long-lasting Graves disease. Study conclusions and caveats: Clonotypes that were public and shared totalled 2,500 to 3,500 in persistent patients versus around 1,000 in new patients.

Time point noted: newly diagnosed GD, antithyroid drugs for less than 3 months. From RNA extracted from PBMCs, the TCR library was made. Combining iRepertoire HTBI primers with Arm-PCR of CDR3 regions, the authors built TCR beta libraries. Using its own MiXCR run on the multiplex PCR reads, TCRdb lists one record per CDR3 protein. The sample lists about 540,000 distinct CDR3 sequences; approximately 13% were seen once. Per germline, CDR1 MNHEY and CDR2 SVGAGI. The CDR3 extends over 18 amino acids. V lost 0 bases, J lost 8 bases, and 13 bases stayed unmatched. As to this clonotype: Its antigen is undetermined. A much more abundant neighbour one base away suggests this may be a read error.

These data were also filed under a second study, of T cells in Graves' hyperthyroidism and ophthalmopathy. From that study: Each diagnosis was grounded in clinical symptoms, serum thyroxine and TRAb, thyroid ultrasound, and orbital computed tomography.

The sequence derives from a man aged 25-45 years with Graves disease. The source material was peripheral blood mononuclear cells (PBMCs), sampled at new diagnosis, from a patient treated with antithyroid drugs. This chain joins TRBV6-5 and TRBJ2-1; 10 bases are shared with TRBD1. The CDR3 protein is CASSYSFVGQGTVDEQFF. CDR3 nucleotide sequence: TGTGCCAGCAGTTACTCGTTCGTGGGACAGGGGACGGTAGATGAGCAGTTCTTC.